What follows describes a single T cell receptor beta chain. Its antigen specificity is not known. The record has no base qualities; no much larger clone is one base away. These data originate in a study of CD8 T cells in Susac syndrome (dated by TCRdb to the late 2010s). For the study in its entirety: The study used repertoire sequencing to test whether antigen drove CD8+ T cell activation and differentiation in Susac syndrome.

Study-wide findings and limitations: The study acknowledged that relatively few individuals were included in the TCR sequencing and HLA analysis.

Peripheral blood CD8+ and CD4+ T cells from healthy donors, Susac syndrome patients and multiple sclerosis patients were profiled using high-throughput TCR beta sequencing. The healthy donors served as controls matched for age and sex. Bulk CD8+ and CD4+ T cells were purified by magnetic negative isolation, while CD8+ TEMRA cells were enriched using FACS. Blood was drawn into EDTA tubes, processed within 24 hours, and PBMCs were isolated by density gradient centrifugation. PBMCs intended for TCR sequencing were frozen in liquid nitrogen and were later thawed in a 37 degrees C water bath. The sorted or isolated CD4+, CD8+ and CD8+ TEMRA cells had a purity of 90% or higher. The trim is 5 bases for V and 0 bases for J, with a gap of 17 bases between the germline ends. Its CDR3 holds 16 amino acids, cysteine through phenylalanine. The DNA shown is the 48-base CDR3, in frame from base 1. CDR1 and CDR2 were assigned from the germline V gene as MNHNS and SASEGT.

RNA was extracted using the RNeasy kit, and roughly 0.5 to 1 microgram was reverse transcribed with random hexamers. The immunoSEQ multiplex PCR assay, covering 54 Vbeta and 13 Jbeta segments, was used to amplify TCR beta CDR3 regions. PCR amplification bias was corrected using a synthetic template baseline for primer optimization and computational correction. On the study's bioinformatics: Reads were annotated to V, D and J genes according to IMGT and were analyzed with immunoSEQ Analyzer, with only productive sequences retained. Clonality was computed as one minus Shannon entropy normalized by log2 of the number of productive unique sequences. For each patient and control, public and private clones were evaluated among the 100 most prevalent clones. Clones were defined as Susac-specific when absent from the healthy and MS cohorts, from roughly 1,100 published viral clones and from other ImmuneACCESS disease sequences. Using fastp at Q25 and MiXCR, TCRdb reprocessed the public reads and kept productive beta chains. Under each unique CDR3 protein, matching rows form one entry showing the most common genes and DNA. TCRdb, not the authors, supplied the V and J calls. The sample profile shows roughly 200,000 distinct CDR3 sequences; around 96% of them were found once. The ten largest make up over 0.08% of the sample.

This TCR was sampled from a human donor in good health. Recombination connected TRBV6-1 to TRBJ2-7, with a weak D call of TRBD2 (6 bases match). The sequenced material came from CD4+ T cells from PBMCs. Here the CDR3 is given as CASSPISSAYSYEQYF. The nucleotides read TGTGCCAGCAGTCCGATTTCTAGCGCTTACTCCTACGAGCAGTACTTC.